The present TCR beta chain was sequenced within a study of shared clonotypes between healthy human individuals. Study findings and constraints: Richness estimates generally favored naive over memory subsets.

Germline V gives CDR1 MGHRA, CDR2 YSYEKL. The CDR3 length is 12 residues. The ends were cut back, 0 bases at V and 15 bases at J, with 12 bases in the middle. To note about this clone: Its matching antigen is unknown.

Using immunoSEQ multiplex PCR, the repertoire was profiled, and TCRdb retains in-frame clones only, with some absent. The sample consists of about 600,000 clones, less than 97% of them appearing once. The naive CD8 population came from CD45RO-negative cells selected for CCR7, without terminally differentiated effector memory CD45RA+ cells. The receptor's source is a woman in her 30s in good health. V is TRBV4-1 and J is TRBJ2-4; no clear D gene. What was sequenced was naive CD8+ T cells sorted from blood. In DNA, the CDR3 is TGCGCCAGCAGCCAAGATTCCGAAGCGCTGTACTTC. Translation gives CASSQDSEALYF.